This TCR beta chain was obtained from a study of blood T cell repertoires in COVID-19. As for the study in general: Samples of COVID-19 (acute and convalescent) were obtained from the United States, Italy and Spain. T cells, B-cell-depleted T cells, or PBMCs provided the cDNA or gDNA that served as material.

Germline V gene lookup returns CDR1 MDHEN and CDR2 SYDVKM. The CDR3 has 15 residues. V lost 3 bases and J lost 3; bases outside the gene matches: 5. In the source study's methods: Reference gene primer amplification gave estimated nucleated cell counts. Sequenced by immunoSEQ multiplex PCR; TCRdb stores in-frame clones only, minus some. The D gene and trimming were derived from the DNA, and the V and J assignments and clone size from that table. This table holds about 160,000 clones, roughly 80% found once. The sequence derives from a man between 65 and 79 years old with acute or convalescent COVID-19. This rearrangement joins TRBV28 to TRBJ1-5; 7 nucleotides agree with TRBD1. The sample comprised peripheral blood. The CDR3 sequence is CASSLETGVNQPQHF. The CDR3 DNA follows: TGTGCCAGCAGTTTGGAAACAGGGGTCAATCAGCCCCAGCATTTT.